These 15 T cell receptor beta chains share one sample of origin, sequenced in a study of tumor and adjacent non-tumor tissue in lung cancer. No cell sorting was done before RNA was extracted from the tissue. The library came from three nested PCR rounds adapted from ARM-PCR protocols. One entry per CDR3 protein results from TCRdb running MiXCR on the multiplex PCR reads. Seen here are approximately 86,000 distinct CDR3 sequences, approximately 72% observed once, and the top ten hold about a tenth. Sequencing was done on a sample of lung tumor tissue. The source is a woman aged 40 to 50 with non-small cell lung cancer.

Of note for this clonotype: Without the conserved terminal phenylalanine or tryptophan, this CDR3 likely stems from a read error. The chain employs TRBV6-6 and TRBJ2-5; D unresolved. The CDR3 sequence is 15 residues long. Germline V lookup: CDR1 MNHNY, CDR2 SVGAGI (reference sequence). V dropped 6 bases and J dropped 1 base, with 15 bases sitting between them. The CDR3 DNA sequence: TGTGCCAGCAGACGACGTGACAAGTCCCAAGAGACCCAGTACCTC. Its translation: CASRRRDKSQETQYL.

The chain employs TRBV20-1 and TRBJ2-1, with D perhaps TRBD1 or TRBD2 (5 bases each). The CDR3 loop spans 13 amino acids. Trimming took off 5 bases at V and 4 bases at J, with 12 bases between the two ends. Germline V gene lookup returns CDR1 DFQATT and CDR2 SNEGSKA (reference sequence). The CDR3 reads CSAPRDRYNEQFF. The CDR3 nucleotides are TGCAGTGCTCCCCGGGACCGATACAATGAGCAGTTCTTC.

In its sample, this clonotype was seen a few times. The junction departs from germline at one end; a sequencing error may be responsible. V and J are TRBV11-2 and TRBJ2-7; no clear D gene. CDR3 length equals 15 residues. Germline assignment: CDR1 SGHAT and CDR2 FQNNGV. The CDR3 protein is CGSSLDPQRSYEQYF. The CDR3 DNA follows: TGTGGCAGCAGCTTGGATCCCCAGAGGTCCTACGAGCAGTATTTC. Looking up the rest from reference TRBV11-2 and TRBJ2-7 gives the full variable domain: EAGVAQSPRYKIIEKRQSVAFWCNPISGHATLYWYQQILGQGPKLLIQFQNNGVVDDSQLPKDRFSAERLKGVDSTLKIQPAKLEDSAVYLCGSSLDPQRSYEQYFGPGTRLTVT.

For this clonotype: The conserved phenylalanine or tryptophan normally closing the CDR3 is absent here, so this likely arose from a read error. CDR3 coding DNA: TGTGCCAGCAACTTGGAGGGGGCCCAACGAGTATACGAGCAGTACTCC. Amino acids: CASNLEGAQRVYEQYS. J is TRBJ2-7 and V is TRBV5-6; perhaps TRBD1 as D (7 bases). There are 16 residues in the CDR3. Looked up from germline, CDR1 is SGHDT and CDR2 is YYEEEE.

As for this clonotype: One end of the junction varies from germline; a read error may be responsible. The chain links TRBV6-1 to TRBJ2-2; D perhaps matches TRBD1 (6 bases). The germline CDR1 and CDR2 sequences are MNHNS and SASEGT. This CDR3 contains 15 residues. CDR3 in amino acids: CASSERTANTWELFF. CDR3 in DNA: TGTGCCAGCAGTGAACGGACAGCCAACACCTGGGAGCTGTTTTTC.

About this clonotype: Relative to the germline gene, one junction end is altered; a read error may explain this. The V call is TRBV5-4, the J call TRBJ1-6; no definite D call. Germline lookup yields CDR1 SGHNT and CDR2 YYREEE (reference sequence). The CDR3 extends over 14 amino acids. CDR3 sequence reads: CTSSPGLGFSPLHF. DNA for the CDR3: TGTACCAGCAGCCCCGGCTTGGGGTTTTCACCCCTCCACTTT.

Remarks on this clonotype: A much larger clone differs by one base, so this may be a read error. The chain joins TRBV20-1 to TRBJ1-2, with 7 nucleotides matching TRBD1. The CDR3 extends over 13 amino acids. CDR1 and CDR2 from the germline V gene are DFQATT and SNEGSKA (reference sequence). V trimming: 6 bases; J trimming: 2 bases; junction bases outside the gene matches: 6. The DNA of the CDR3 is TGCAGTGCCATCGACAGGGCGAACTATGGCTACACCTTC. It encodes CSAIDRANYGYTF.

In the case of this clonotype: The CDR3 does not close with the conserved phenylalanine or tryptophan, likely indicating a read error. The V and J genes are TRBV12-3 or TRBV12-4 and TRBJ1-5, with D unclear. The CDR3 extends over 12 amino acids. CDR3 sequence (DNA): TGTGCCGGCAGTTATGCTTCTCAGCCCCAGCATTCT. This codes for CAGSYASQPQHS.

This chain joins TRBV11-2 and TRBJ2-3; D unresolved. This CDR3 is built from 15 residues. CDR1 SGHAT and CDR2 FQNNGV come from the germline V gene. Trimming pared 4 bases from V and 15 bases from J, leaving 26 bases between. CDR3 amino acids: CASSSVTKPTDMHYF. The CDR3 nucleotides read TGTGCCAGCAGCTCTGTGACCAAACCAACAGATATGCACTATTTT.

This clonotype has more than one count but fewer than ten. The chain uses TRBV29-1 and TRBJ2-1; 8 bases align to TRBD1. The V gene end was trimmed by 7 bases and the J gene end by 7 bases; junction bases not matched to a gene: 9. CDR1 is SQVTM, CDR2 ANQGSEA, per germline. CDR3 length: 13 amino acids. The CDR3 sequence is CSGKTWTGNEQFF. As DNA, the CDR3 is TGCAGCGGGAAGACTTGGACAGGGAATGAGCAGTTCTTC.

This chain links TRBV2 with TRBJ2-7; 7 bases agree with TRBD1. The V and J ends lost 7 bases and 8 bases, in that order; junction bases with no gene match: 11. The CDR3 extends over 13 amino acids. Germline CDR1 is SNHLY and CDR2 is FYNNEI. The CDR3, as DNA: TGTGCCAGCAACACGGGACAGTTGGACAAGCAGTACTTC. Translated, it gives CASNTGQLDKQYF.

The chain combines TRBV11-2 with TRBJ2-1; D call uncertain. The germline V and J ends were trimmed by 6 bases and 4 bases, with 19 bases remaining between them. Germline CDR1 reads SGHAT; CDR2 reads FQNNGV. The length of the CDR3 is 16 residues. CDR3 sequence (DNA): TGTGCCAGCAGTAAGACACAAGTTGCACTGTACAATGAGCAGTTCTTC. Translation: CASSKTQVALYNEQFF.

J is TRBJ2-7 and V is TRBV7-2; 10 positions agree with TRBD2. CDR1 and CDR2 from the germline V gene are SGHTA and FQGNSA. J was trimmed by 7 bases and V by 2 bases; bases with no gene match: 8. The CDR3 totals 15 residues. CDR3 region: CASSLRASGGREQYF. Written as DNA, the CDR3 is TGTGCCAGCAGCTTAAGGGCTAGCGGGGGCCGGGAGCAGTACTTC.

Points on this clonotype: Without the conserved terminal phenylalanine or tryptophan, this CDR3 likely stems from a read error. The rearrangement joins TRBV11-2 to TRBJ2-2; no definite D call. Trimming cost V 3 bases and J 8 bases, with 16 bases left between them. The CDR3 has 15 amino acids. The V gene's germline CDR1 is SGHAT and CDR2 FQNNGV. This CDR3 reads CASSFLVVGTGELFS. The CDR3 nucleotides read TGTGCCAGCAGCTTTCTCGTTGTCGGTACGGGGGAGCTGTTTTCT.

This clonotype was counted ten times or more. This chain connects TRBV5-6 to TRBJ2-5, with D possibly TRBD2 on 5 matching bases. V shed 4 bases and J shed 7 bases, with 17 bases lying between them. Germline CDR1 reads SGHDT; CDR2 reads YYEEEE. The CDR3 contains 14 residues. The CDR3 spells CASSIYTREGTQYF. DNA of the CDR3: TGTGCCAGCAGCATATATACACGCGAGGGGACCCAGTACTTC.